This passage covers 11 T cell receptor beta chains from one sample sequenced in a study of blood T cell repertoires in COVID-19. Generated by immunoSEQ multiplex PCR, the TCRdb table keeps only in-frame clones and is missing some. The repertoire consists of more than 350,000 clones, with approximately 90% occurring once and the leading ten covering approximately 1%. What was sequenced was PBMCs or T cells enriched from blood (not recorded which). The receptors shown here come from a man younger than 35 who had recovered from COVID-19.

The CDR3 coding sequence is TGTGCCAGCAGCTTACCGGGGGGCATTGAAGCTTTCTTT. Translated, it gives CASSLPGGIEAFF. The gene calls are TRBV7-9 and TRBJ1-1, with D possibly matching TRBD1 (6 bases). This CDR3 is 13 amino acids long. Germline CDR1 is SEHNR and CDR2 is FQNEAQ (reference sequence). V was pared by 2 bases and J by 7 bases, with 11 bases between.

The rearrangement uses TRBV2 and TRBJ1-5; D may be TRBD1 (6 bases). The CDR3 has 14 residues. V shed 5 bases and J shed 4 bases, with 12 bases lying between them. Germline V CDR1 and CDR2: SNHLY, FYNNEI. CDR3 amino acids: CASSRTAINQPQHF. The DNA of the CDR3 is TGTGCCAGCAGTCGGACAGCGATAAATCAGCCCCAGCATTTT.

The CDR3 loop is CASSLSVGLAGTYEQYF. The CDR3 nucleotides are TGCGCCAGCAGCTTGAGCGTGGGGCTAGCGGGAACCTACGAGCAGTACTTC. The chain recombines TRBV5-1 with TRBJ2-7; TRBD2 matches at 9 bases. J was trimmed by 2 bases and V by 1 base; bases with no gene match: 10. Germline V gene data show CDR1 as SGHRS and CDR2 as YFSETQ. This CDR3 has 17 residues.

The rearrangement uses TRBV27 and TRBJ1-2; D is uncertain. Per the germline V gene, CDR1 is MNHEY and CDR2 is SMNVEV (reference sequence). The CDR3 spans 14 residues. V was trimmed by 6 bases and J by 1 base, leaving 12 bases between them. The CDR3 loop is CASRSAGINYGYTF. Here the CDR3 DNA reads TGTGCCAGCAGGTCCGCCGGGATTAACTATGGCTACACCTTC.

This clone was observed a few times. This chain uses TRBV9 with TRBJ2-5; 7 nucleotides match TRBD2. This CDR3 region has 17 residues. The germline gives CDR1 SGDLS, CDR2 YYNGEE. Losses at the gene ends were 0 bases for V and 5 bases for J; bases not matched to a gene: 13. CDR3 protein: CASSVGAITGGQETQYF. CDR3 sequence (DNA): TGTGCCAGCAGCGTAGGGGCAATTACGGGAGGCCAGGAGACCCAGTACTTC.

This chain joins TRBV5-1 and TRBJ1-1, with TRBD1 matching over 9 bases. Germline V lookup: CDR1 SGHRS, CDR2 YFSETQ. V shed 0 bases and J 0 bases; nucleotides not matched to a gene: 3. This CDR3 region has 16 residues. The CDR3, as DNA: TGCGCCAGCAGCTTGGTAGGACAGGGGTTGAACACTGAAGCTTTCTTT. Protein product: CASSLVGQGLNTEAFF.

The chain couples TRBV29-1 to TRBJ2-3, with 9 bases lining up with TRBD1. CDR1 SQVTM and CDR2 ANQGSEA come from the germline V gene. V was clipped by 4 bases and J by 6 bases; unmatched bases: 8. There are 14 residues in the CDR3. DNA of the CDR3: TGCAGCGTTGCCAAGGGACAGGGTAGTGATACGCAGTATTTT. Translating gives CSVAKGQGSDTQYF.

In nucleotides, the CDR3 is TGTGCCAGCAACCTTAGCGGGGAGCAGTTCTTC. It yields the protein CASNLSGEQFF. This rearrangement joins TRBV2 to TRBJ2-1, with 7 positions matching TRBD2. This CDR3 contains 11 residues. Looked up from germline, CDR1 is SNHLY and CDR2 is FYNNEI. V shed 7 bases and J 10 bases; nucleotides not matched to a gene: 4.

This clone came up once. The J gene is TRBJ1-3, the V gene TRBV29-1; no clear D. V dropped 1 base and J dropped 1 base, with 11 bases sitting between them. CDR1 is SQVTM and CDR2 is ANQGSEA in the germline V gene. This CDR3 has 15 residues. The CDR3 sequence: CSVEVRGPSGNTIYF. In DNA, the CDR3 is TGCAGCGTTGAAGTCCGGGGTCCATCTGGAAACACCATATATTTT.

This rearrangement joins TRBV6-2 or TRBV6-3 to TRBJ2-1; 8 positions match TRBD2. Germline V gene sequence: CDR1 MNHEY, CDR2 SVGEGT. The junction had 9 bases not matched to a gene; V was cut back by 6 bases and J by 2 bases. There are 16 residues in the CDR3. The DNA for the CDR3 is TGTGCCAGCAGCGCAGCGGGAGTAGGCCCCTACAATGAGCAGTTCTTC. Protein product: CASSAAGVGPYNEQFF.

The chain carries TRBV28 and TRBJ2-7, with 11 bases lining up with TRBD1. The V segment lost 6 bases and the J segment 4 bases; nucleotides outside the gene matches: 2. CDR1 is MDHEN, CDR2 SYDVKM, per germline. The CDR3 has 13 residues. CDR3 bases: TGTGCCAGCAGCGGGACAGGGGGGTACGAGCAGTACTTC. Protein sequence: CASSGTGGYEQYF.